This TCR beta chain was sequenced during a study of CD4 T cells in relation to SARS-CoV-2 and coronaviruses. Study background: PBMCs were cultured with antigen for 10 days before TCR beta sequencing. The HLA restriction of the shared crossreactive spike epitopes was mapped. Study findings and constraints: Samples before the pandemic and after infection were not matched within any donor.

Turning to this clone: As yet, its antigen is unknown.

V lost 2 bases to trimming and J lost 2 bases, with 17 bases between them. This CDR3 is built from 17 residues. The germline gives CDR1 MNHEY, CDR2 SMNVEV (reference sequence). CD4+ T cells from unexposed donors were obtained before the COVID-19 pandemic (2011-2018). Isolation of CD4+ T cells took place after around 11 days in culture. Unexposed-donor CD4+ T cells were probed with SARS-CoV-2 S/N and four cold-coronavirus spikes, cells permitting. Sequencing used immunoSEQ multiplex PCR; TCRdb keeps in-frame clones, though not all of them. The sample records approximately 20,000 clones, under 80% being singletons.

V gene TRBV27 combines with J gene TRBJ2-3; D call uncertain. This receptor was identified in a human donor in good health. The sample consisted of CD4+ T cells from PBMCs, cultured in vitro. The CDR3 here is CASSLKAFREITDTQYF. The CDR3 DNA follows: TGTGCCAGCAGTTTAAAGGCGTTTAGGGAAATCACAGATACGCAGTATTTT.